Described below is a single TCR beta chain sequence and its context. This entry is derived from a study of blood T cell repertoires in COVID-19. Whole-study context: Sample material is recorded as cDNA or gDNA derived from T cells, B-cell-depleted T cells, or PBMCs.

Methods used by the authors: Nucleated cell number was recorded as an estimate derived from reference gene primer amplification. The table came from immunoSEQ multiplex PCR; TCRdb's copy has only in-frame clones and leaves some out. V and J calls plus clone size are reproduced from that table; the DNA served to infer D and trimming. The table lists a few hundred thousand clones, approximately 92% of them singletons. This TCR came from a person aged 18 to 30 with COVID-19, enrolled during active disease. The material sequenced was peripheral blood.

As DNA, the CDR3 is TGTGCCACCCTCGGGGCGGGAGGCTGGGGGTTCTTC. Translated: CATLGAGGWGFF. This rearrangement joins TRBV27 to TRBJ2-1; 8 bases match TRBD2. The V gene end was trimmed by 10 bases and the J gene end by 15 bases; junction bases not matched to a gene: 14. This CDR3 is built from 12 residues. Germline CDR1 reads MNHEY; CDR2 reads SMNVEV (reference sequence).